The 11 T cell receptor beta chains below all came from one sample that was sequenced in a study of cytomegalovirus exposure and HLA in healthy donors. Clones were sequenced by immunoSEQ multiplex PCR, and TCRdb holds only the in-frame ones, with some missing. The sample includes 200,000 or so clones, 70% to 85% seen only once; the top ten take roughly an eighth. Sequencing used PBMCs. The receptors derive from a woman aged 25 to 39 in good health and CMV-seropositive.

The V gene is TRBV9, the J gene TRBJ1-2, with a weak D call TRBD1 (6 bases). The CDR3 runs to 14 residues. Per the germline V gene, CDR1 is SGDLS and CDR2 is YYNGEE. V lost 4 bases, J lost 5 bases, and 15 bases lay in between. CDR3 amino acids: CASSLPGRGYGYTF. Here the CDR3 DNA reads TGTGCCAGCAGCCTCCCCGGGAGGGGGTATGGCTACACCTTC.

The gene calls are TRBV6-6 and TRBJ1-2; 9 bases are a match to TRBD1. The CDR3 contains 15 residues. V was pared by 8 bases and J by 0 bases, with 7 bases of the junction left unmatched. Germline V gives CDR1 MNHNY, CDR2 SVGAGI (reference sequence). The CDR3 DNA sequence: TGTGCCAGCCGACAGACAGGGGGAGCTAACTATGGCTACACCTTC. Its translation is CASRQTGGANYGYTF.

The chain joins TRBV6-6 to TRBJ2-7, with 7 bases identical to TRBD2. Germline CDR1 MNHNY, CDR2 SVGAGI (reference sequence). V was pared by 2 bases and J by 6 bases, with 10 bases of the junction left unmatched. The length of the CDR3 is 15 residues. The CDR3 spells CASSYGLDYLGEQYF. The CDR3 nucleotides are TGTGCCAGCAGTTACGGACTAGACTACCTGGGCGAGCAGTACTTC.

The chain combines TRBV19 with TRBJ2-5; TRBD1 matches at 11 bases. The trim removed 4 bases at V and 5 bases at J, leaving 6 bases unmatched. The germline V gene encodes CDR1 LNHDA and CDR2 SQIVND (reference sequence). The CDR3 is 15 amino acids. DNA for the CDR3: TGTGCCAGTAGTACCGGGACAGGGGGTTTCGAGACCCAGTACTTC. Protein product: CASSTGTGGFETQYF.

The CDR3 here is CASSGTSGPQETQYF. The DNA of the CDR3 is TGTGCCAGCAGTGGGACTAGCGGACCCCAAGAGACCCAGTACTTC. The chain is built from TRBV6-4 and TRBJ2-5; 10 bases are a match to TRBD2. From germline, CDR1 is MRHNA and CDR2 SNTAGT. This CDR3 spans 15 amino acids. Germline trimming cut 4 bases from V and 1 base from J; bases unmatched to any gene: 3.

Points on this clone: Germline is not matched at one junction end, which may reflect a read error. V gene TRBV5-1 combines with J gene TRBJ2-2; 9 bases align to TRBD2. The CDR3 spans 15 residues. Germline V gives CDR1 SGHRS, CDR2 YFSETQ. CDR3 residues: CASTLTSGPTGELFF. The CDR3 bases are TGCGCCAGCACCTTGACTAGCGGTCCCACCGGGGAGCTGTTTTTT. Full variable domain (remainder filled in from reference TRBV5-1 and TRBJ2-2): KAGVTQTPRYLIKTRGQQVTLSCSPISGHRSVSWYQQTPGQGLQFLFEYFSETQRNKGNFPGRFSGRQFSNSRSEMNVSTLELGDSALYLCASTLTSGPTGELFFGEGSRLTVL.

This chain links TRBV5-1 with TRBJ2-7; a possible D gene is TRBD1 (8 bases). Trimming removed 0 bases from V and 3 bases from J, with 13 bases in between. CDR3 length: 15 residues. The germline CDR1 and CDR2 sequences are SGHRS and YFSETQ. The CDR3 here is CASSLDRGGSYEQYF. The CDR3, as DNA: TGCGCCAGCAGCTTGGACAGGGGGGGTAGCTACGAGCAGTACTTC. The whole variable domain, remainder taken from reference TRBV5-1 and TRBJ2-7, is KAGVTQTPRYLIKTRGQQVTLSCSPISGHRSVSWYQQTPGQGLQFLFEYFSETQRNKGNFPGRFSGRQFSNSRSEMNVSTLELGDSALYLCASSLDRGGSYEQYFGPGTRLTVT.

The chain couples TRBV4-1 to TRBJ1-3, with unresolved D. The CDR3 runs 15 residues. The germline V gene encodes CDR1 MGHRA and CDR2 YSYEKL. V was clipped by 0 bases and J by 2 bases, with 8 bases between them. The CDR3 DNA reads TGCGCCAGCAGCCAAGATTTGTGGCCTGGAAACACCATATATTTT. It translates to CASSQDLWPGNTIYF.

The chain is built from TRBV4-2 and TRBJ2-1; tentative D call: TRBD2 (6 bases). The germline V gene has CDR1 LGHNA and CDR2 YNFKEQ. The CDR3 is 14 amino acids. Trimming took 4 bases from V and 5 from J, leaving 12 bases between them. CDR3 sequence reads: CASSPGADNNEQFF. In DNA form, the CDR3 reads TGTGCCAGCAGCCCGGGAGCAGACAACAATGAGCAGTTCTTC.

The V and J genes are TRBV5-4 and TRBJ1-2, with a tentative D call TRBD1 (6 bases). The ends were cut back, 1 base at V and 0 bases at J, with 13 bases in the middle. The germline V gene encodes CDR1 SGHNT and CDR2 YYREEE (reference sequence). The CDR3 length is 16 residues. CDR3 nucleotide sequence: TGTGCCAGCAGCTTGCCCGCAGGGGTGGCTAACTATGGCTACACCTTC. This translates into CASSLPAGVANYGYTF.

This clone occurred many times. V usage is TRBV7-2 and J usage is TRBJ1-5; D is perhaps TRBD1 (5 bases). V gave up 3 bases and J gave up 4 bases, with 7 bases separating them. CDR1 and CDR2 from the germline V gene are SGHTA and FQGNSA. The CDR3 extends over 13 amino acids. The CDR3 region is CASSFDSNQPQHF. Here the CDR3 DNA reads TGTGCCAGCAGCTTCGACAGTAATCAGCCCCAGCATTTT.